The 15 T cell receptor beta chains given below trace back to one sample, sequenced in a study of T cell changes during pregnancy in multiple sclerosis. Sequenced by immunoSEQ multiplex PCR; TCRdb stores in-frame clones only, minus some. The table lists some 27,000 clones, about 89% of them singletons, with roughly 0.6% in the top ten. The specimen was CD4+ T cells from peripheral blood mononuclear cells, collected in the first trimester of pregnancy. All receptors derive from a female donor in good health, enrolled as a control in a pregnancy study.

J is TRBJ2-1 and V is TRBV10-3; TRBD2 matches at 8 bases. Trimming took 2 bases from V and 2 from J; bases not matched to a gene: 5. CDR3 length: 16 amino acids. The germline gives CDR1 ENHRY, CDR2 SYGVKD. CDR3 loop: CAISEGGAGAYNEQFF. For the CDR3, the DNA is TGTGCCATCAGTGAGGGTGGAGCGGGGGCCTACAATGAGCAGTTCTTC.

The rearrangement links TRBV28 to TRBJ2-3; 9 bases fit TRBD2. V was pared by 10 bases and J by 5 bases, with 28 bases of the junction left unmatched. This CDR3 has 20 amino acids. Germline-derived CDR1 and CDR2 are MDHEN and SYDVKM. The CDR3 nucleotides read TGTGCCAACCCCTTACCCTCGGGACTAGCAGCGTATCAACCAAAAGATACGCAGTATTTT. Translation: CANPLPSGLAAYQPKDTQYF.

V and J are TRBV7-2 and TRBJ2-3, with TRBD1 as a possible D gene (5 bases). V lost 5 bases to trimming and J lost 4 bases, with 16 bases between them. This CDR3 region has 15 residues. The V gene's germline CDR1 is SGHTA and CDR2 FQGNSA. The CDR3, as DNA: TGTGCCAGCAGCCTACCCCGGAAAGGGGCAGATACGCAGTATTTT. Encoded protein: CASSLPRKGADTQYF.

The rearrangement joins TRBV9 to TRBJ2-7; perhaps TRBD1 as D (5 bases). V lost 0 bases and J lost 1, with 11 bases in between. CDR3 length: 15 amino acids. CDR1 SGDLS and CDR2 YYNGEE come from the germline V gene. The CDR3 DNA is TGTGCCAGCAGCGTAGGCCAGGGTCTTTCCTACGAGCAGTACTTC. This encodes CASSVGQGLSYEQYF.

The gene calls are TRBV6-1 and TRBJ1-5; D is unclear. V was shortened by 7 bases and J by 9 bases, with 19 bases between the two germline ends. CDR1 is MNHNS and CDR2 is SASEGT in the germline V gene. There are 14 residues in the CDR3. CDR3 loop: CASTIRAEDRPQHF. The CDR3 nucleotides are TGTGCCAGCACCATTCGGGCGGAGGATCGGCCCCAGCATTTT.

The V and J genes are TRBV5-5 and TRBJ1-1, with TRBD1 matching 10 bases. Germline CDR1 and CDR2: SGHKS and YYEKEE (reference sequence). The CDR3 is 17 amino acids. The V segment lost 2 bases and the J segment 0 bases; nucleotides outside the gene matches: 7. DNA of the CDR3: TGTGCCAGCAGCTTCACCGGGACAGGGGCGATGAACACTGAAGCTTTCTTT. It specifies CASSFTGTGAMNTEAFF.

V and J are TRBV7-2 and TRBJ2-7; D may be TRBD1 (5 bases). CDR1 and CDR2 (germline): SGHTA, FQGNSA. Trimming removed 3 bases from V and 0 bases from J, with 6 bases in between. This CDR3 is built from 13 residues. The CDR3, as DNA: TGTGCCAGCAGCTTTCAGGGCTCCTACGAGCAGTACTTC. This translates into CASSFQGSYEQYF.

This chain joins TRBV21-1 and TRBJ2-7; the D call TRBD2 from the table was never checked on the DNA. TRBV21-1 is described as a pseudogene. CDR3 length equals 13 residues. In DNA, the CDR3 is TGTGCCAGCAGCAGACTAGTATCCTACGAGCAGTACTTC. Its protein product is CASSRLVSYEQYF.

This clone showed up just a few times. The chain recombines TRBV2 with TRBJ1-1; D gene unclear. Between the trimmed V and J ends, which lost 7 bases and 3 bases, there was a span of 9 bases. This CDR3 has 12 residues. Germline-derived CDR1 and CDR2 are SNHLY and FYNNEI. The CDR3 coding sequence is TGTGCCAGCAAGTGGGCAGACACTGAAGCTTTCTTT. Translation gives CASKWADTEAFF.

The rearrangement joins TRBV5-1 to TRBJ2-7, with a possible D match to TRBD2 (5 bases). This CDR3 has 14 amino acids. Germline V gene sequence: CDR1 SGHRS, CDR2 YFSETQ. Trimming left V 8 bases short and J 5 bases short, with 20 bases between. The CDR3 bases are TGCGCCAGTAGTCCTACGGCTAGCTTCCACGAGCAGTACTTC. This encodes CASSPTASFHEQYF. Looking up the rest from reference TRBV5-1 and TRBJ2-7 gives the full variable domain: KAGVTQTPRYLIKTRGQQVTLSCSPISGHRSVSWYQQTPGQGLQFLFEYFSETQRNKGNFPGRFSGRQFSNSRSEMNVSTLELGDSALYLCASSPTASFHEQYFGPGTRLTVT.

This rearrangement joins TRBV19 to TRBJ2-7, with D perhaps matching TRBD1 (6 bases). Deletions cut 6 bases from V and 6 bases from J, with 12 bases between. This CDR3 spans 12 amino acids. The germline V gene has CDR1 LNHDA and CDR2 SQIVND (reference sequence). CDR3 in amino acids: CASRSIGGEQYF. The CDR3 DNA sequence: TGTGCCAGTAGGTCCATAGGGGGCGAGCAGTACTTC.

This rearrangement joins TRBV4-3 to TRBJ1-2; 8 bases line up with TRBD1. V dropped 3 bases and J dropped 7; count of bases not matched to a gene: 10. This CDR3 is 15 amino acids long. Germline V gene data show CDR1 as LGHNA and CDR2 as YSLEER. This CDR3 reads CASSHAMRQGSGYTF. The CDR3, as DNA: TGCGCCAGCAGCCATGCTATGAGACAGGGGTCTGGCTACACCTTC.

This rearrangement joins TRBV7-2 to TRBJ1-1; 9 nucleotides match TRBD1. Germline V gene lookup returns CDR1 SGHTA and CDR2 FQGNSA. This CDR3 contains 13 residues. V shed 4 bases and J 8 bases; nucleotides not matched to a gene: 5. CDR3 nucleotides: TGTGCCAGCAGCTCCATGGGGACAGGGGAAGCTTTCTTT. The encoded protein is CASSSMGTGEAFF. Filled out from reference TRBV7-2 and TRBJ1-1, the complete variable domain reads GAGVSQSPSNKVTEKGKDVELRCDPISGHTALYWYRQSLGQGLEFLIYFQGNSAPDKSGLPSDRFSAERTGGSVSTLTIQRTQQEDSAVYLCASSSMGTGEAFFGQGTRLTVV.

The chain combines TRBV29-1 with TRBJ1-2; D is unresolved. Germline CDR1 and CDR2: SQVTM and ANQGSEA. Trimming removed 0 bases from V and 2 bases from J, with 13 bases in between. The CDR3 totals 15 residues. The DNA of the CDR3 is TGCAGCGTTGAAGATTCGTGGCAGGCAAACTATGGCTACACCTTC. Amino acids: CSVEDSWQANYGYTF.

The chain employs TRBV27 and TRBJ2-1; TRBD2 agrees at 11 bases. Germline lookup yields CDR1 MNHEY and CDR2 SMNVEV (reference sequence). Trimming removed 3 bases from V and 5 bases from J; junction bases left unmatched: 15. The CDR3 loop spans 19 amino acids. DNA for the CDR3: TGTGCCAGCAGTTTTCACATTGGGGGGACTAGCGGTTTGGACAATGAGCAGTTCTTC. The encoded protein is CASSFHIGGTSGLDNEQFF.